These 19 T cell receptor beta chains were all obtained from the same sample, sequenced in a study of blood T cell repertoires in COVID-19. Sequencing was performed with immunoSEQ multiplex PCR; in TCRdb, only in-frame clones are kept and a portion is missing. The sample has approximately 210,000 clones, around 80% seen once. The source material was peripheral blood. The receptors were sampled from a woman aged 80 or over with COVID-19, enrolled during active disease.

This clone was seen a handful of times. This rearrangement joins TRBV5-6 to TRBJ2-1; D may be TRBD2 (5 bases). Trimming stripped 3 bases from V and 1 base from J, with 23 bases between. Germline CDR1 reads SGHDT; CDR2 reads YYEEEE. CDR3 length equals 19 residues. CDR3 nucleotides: TGTGCCAGCAGCTCGCCCATCGTGGGGAGTAAAGGGTCCTACAATGAGCAGTTCTTC. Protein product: CASSSPIVGSKGSYNEQFF.

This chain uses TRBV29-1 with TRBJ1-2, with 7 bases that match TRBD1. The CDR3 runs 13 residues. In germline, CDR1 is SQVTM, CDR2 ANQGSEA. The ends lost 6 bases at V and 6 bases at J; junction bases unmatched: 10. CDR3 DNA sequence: TGCAGCGTCGCGACAGGGCGTTCACATGGCTACACCTTC. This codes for CSVATGRSHGYTF.

The CDR3 DNA is TGTGCCAGTAGGAGGACAGCCGGAGACTATGGCTACACCTTC. This encodes CASRRTAGDYGYTF. The chain joins TRBV19 to TRBJ1-2; a possible D gene is TRBD1 (6 bases). Germline assignment: CDR1 LNHDA and CDR2 SQIVND (reference sequence). V lost 6 bases and J 3 bases, leaving 14 bases between the germline ends. The CDR3 has 14 residues.

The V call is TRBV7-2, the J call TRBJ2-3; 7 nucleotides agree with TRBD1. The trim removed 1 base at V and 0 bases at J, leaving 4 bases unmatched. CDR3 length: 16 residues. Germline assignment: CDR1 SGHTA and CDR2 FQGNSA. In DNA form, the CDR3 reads TGTGCCAGCAGCTTAGAGGGGGCTCTGAGCACAGATACGCAGTATTTT. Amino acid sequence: CASSLEGALSTDTQYF.

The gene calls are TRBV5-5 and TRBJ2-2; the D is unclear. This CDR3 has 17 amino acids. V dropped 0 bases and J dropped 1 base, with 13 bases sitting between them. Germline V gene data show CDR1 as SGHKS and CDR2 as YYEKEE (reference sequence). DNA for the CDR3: TGTGCCAGCAGCTTGGAGTTGGCAACATTGAACACCGGGGAGCTGTTTTTT. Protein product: CASSLELATLNTGELFF. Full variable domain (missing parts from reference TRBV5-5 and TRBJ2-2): DAGVTQSPTHLIKTRGQQVTLRCSPISGHKSVSWYQQVLGQGPQFIFQYYEKEERGRGNFPDRFSARQFPNYSSELNVNALLLGDSALYLCASSLELATLNTGELFFGEGSRLTVL.

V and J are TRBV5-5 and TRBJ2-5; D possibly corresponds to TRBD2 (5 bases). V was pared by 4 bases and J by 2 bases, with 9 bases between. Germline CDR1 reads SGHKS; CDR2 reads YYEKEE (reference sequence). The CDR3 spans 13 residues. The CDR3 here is CASSPRGQETQYF. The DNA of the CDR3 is TGTGCCAGCAGCCCCCGGGGACAAGAGACCCAGTACTTC.

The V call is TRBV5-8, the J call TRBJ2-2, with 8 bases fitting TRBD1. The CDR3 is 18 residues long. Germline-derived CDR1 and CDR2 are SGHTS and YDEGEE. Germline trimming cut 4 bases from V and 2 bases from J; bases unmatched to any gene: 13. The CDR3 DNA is TGTGCCAGCAGCCCCACCACAACCGGACAGGGCAACACCGGGGAGCTGTTTTTT. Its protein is CASSPTTTGQGNTGELFF.

In DNA, the CDR3 is TGTGCCAGCAGCCCGAACCAACTAGCGGGGGGGTTGTTCTTC. Protein sequence: CASSPNQLAGGLFF. The genes are TRBV11-2 and TRBJ2-1; TRBD2 aligns across 13 bases. The CDR3 loop spans 14 amino acids. From germline, CDR1 is SGHAT and CDR2 FQNNGV. Trimming removed 5 bases from V and 15 bases from J; junction bases left unmatched: 10.

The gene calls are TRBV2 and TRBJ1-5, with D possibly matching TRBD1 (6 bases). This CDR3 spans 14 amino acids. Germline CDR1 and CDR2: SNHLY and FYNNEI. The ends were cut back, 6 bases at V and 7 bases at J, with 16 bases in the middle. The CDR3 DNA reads TGTGCCAGCAGCTGGCGGGGGGCTGGCCAGCCCCAGCATTTT. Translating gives CASSWRGAGQPQHF. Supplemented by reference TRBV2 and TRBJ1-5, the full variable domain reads EPEVTQTPSHQVTQMGQEVILRCVPISNHLYFYWYRQILGQKVEFLVSFYNNEISEKSEIFDDQFSVERPDGSNFTLKIRSTKLEDSAMYFCASSWRGAGQPQHFGDGTRLSIL.

CDR3 region: CASSLRDRTGEQYF. CDR3 nucleotides: TGCGCCAGCAGCTTAAGGGACAGGACTGGGGAGCAGTACTTC. The chain joins TRBV5-1 to TRBJ2-7, with TRBD1 identical over 8 bases. Germline V gene lookup returns CDR1 SGHRS and CDR2 YFSETQ. V lost 2 bases, J lost 7 bases, and 8 bases stayed unmatched. This CDR3 is 14 amino acids long.

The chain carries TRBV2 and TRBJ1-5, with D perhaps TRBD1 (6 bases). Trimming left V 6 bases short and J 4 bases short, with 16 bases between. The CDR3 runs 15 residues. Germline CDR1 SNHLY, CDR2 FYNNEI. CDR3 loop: CASSDQLTGNQPQHF. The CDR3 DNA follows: TGTGCCAGCAGCGACCAACTTACAGGGAATCAGCCCCAGCATTTT.

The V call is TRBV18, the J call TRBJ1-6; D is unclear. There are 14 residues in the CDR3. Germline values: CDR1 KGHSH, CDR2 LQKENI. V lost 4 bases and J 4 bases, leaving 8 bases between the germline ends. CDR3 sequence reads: CASSLTAYNSPLHF. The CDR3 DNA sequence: TGTGCCAGCTCACTTACAGCATATAATTCACCCCTCCACTTT.

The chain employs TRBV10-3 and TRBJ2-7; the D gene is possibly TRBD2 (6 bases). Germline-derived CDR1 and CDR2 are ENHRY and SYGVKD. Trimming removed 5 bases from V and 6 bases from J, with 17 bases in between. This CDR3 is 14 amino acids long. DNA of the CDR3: TGTGCCATCAGTCCGGGCGGGGTGACCGGCGAGCAGTACTTC. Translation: CAISPGGVTGEQYF.

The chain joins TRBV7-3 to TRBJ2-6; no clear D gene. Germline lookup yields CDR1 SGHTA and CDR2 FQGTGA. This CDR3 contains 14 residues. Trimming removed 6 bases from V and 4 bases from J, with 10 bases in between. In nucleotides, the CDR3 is TGTGCCAGCAGGCGACCGACAGGGGCCAACGTCCTGACTTTC. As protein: CASRRPTGANVLTF.

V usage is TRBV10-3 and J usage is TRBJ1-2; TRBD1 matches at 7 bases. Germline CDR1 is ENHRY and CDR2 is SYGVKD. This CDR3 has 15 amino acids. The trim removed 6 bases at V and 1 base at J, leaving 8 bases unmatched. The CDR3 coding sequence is TGTGCCATCAGGGGACAGCAACCGAATAACTATGGCTACACCTTC. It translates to CAIRGQQPNNYGYTF.

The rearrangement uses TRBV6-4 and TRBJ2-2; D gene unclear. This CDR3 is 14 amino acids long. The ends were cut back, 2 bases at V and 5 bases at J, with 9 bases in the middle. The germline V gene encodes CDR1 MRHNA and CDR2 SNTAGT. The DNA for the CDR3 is TGTGCCAGCAGTGACGTTTTGAGAACCGGGGAGCTGTTTTTT. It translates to CASSDVLRTGELFF.

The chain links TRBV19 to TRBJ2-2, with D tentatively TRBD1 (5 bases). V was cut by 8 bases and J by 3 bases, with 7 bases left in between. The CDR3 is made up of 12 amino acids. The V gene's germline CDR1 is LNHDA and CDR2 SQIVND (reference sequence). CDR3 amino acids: CASSRDTGELFF. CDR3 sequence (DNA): TGTGCCAGTTCCAGGGACACCGGGGAGCTGTTTTTT.

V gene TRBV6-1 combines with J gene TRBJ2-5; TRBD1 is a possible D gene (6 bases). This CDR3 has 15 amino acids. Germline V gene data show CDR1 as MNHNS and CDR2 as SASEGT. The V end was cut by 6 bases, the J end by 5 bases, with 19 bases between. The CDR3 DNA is TGTGCCAGCAGATGGTCAGGGGCCGAGGGGGAGACCCAGTACTTC. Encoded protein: CASRWSGAEGETQYF.

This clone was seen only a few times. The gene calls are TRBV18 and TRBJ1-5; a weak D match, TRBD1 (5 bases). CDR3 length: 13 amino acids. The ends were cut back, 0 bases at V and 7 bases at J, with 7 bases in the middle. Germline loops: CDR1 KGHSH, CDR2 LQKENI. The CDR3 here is CASSPPAGQPQHF. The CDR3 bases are TGTGCCAGCTCACCACCGGCAGGGCAGCCCCAGCATTTT.